A single sample gave rise to the 32 T cell receptor beta chains below, sequenced in a study of pediatric ulcerative colitis. Profiling relied on immunoSEQ multiplex PCR, and the TCRdb table lists in-frame clones only, not all of them. The data show under 70,000 clones, 87% seen once. The specimen was blood. These receptors all stem from a boy aged 5-17 years who was a control in a study of pediatric ulcerative colitis.

V and J are TRBV28 and TRBJ2-6; D is perhaps TRBD1 (6 bases). The CDR3 length is 16 residues. Deletions cut 6 bases from V and 3 bases from J, with 15 bases between. CDR1 MDHEN and CDR2 SYDVKM come from the germline V gene. Here the CDR3 DNA reads TGTGCCAGCAGAAAACAGGGAGCTGGTGGGGCCAACGTCCTGACTTTC. Translation gives CASRKQGAGGANVLTF. The entire variable domain, with the rest obtained from reference TRBV28 and TRBJ2-6, is as follows: DVKVTQSSRYLVKRTGEKVFLECVQDMDHENMFWYRQDPGLGLRLIYFSYDVKMKEKGDIPEGYSVSREKKERFSLILESASTNQTSMYLCASRKQGAGGANVLTFGAGSRLTVL.

J is TRBJ2-5 and V is TRBV4-1, with D perhaps being TRBD1 or TRBD2 (5 bases each). V was pared by 5 bases and J by 3 bases, with 22 bases between. The germline V gene encodes CDR1 MGHRA and CDR2 YSYEKL. The CDR3 is made up of 17 amino acids. The CDR3 protein is CASSSSASKGSKETQYF. CDR3 in DNA: TGCGCCAGCAGCTCCTCCGCCTCCAAGGGGAGTAAAGAGACCCAGTACTTC.

CDR3 region: CASSQQGNTIYF. CDR3 sequence (DNA): TGTGCCAGCAGCCAACAGGGAAACACCATATATTTT. The V call is TRBV9, the J call TRBJ1-3; D not resolved. V lost 4 bases and J lost 4, with 6 bases in between. Germline CDR1 and CDR2: SGDLS and YYNGEE. The CDR3 contains 12 residues. The whole variable domain, filled in from reference TRBV9 and TRBJ1-3, reads DSGVTQTPKHLITATGQRVTLRCSPRSGDLSVYWYQQSLDQGLQFLIQYYNGEERAKGNILERFSAQQFPDLHSELNLSSLELGDSALYFCASSQQGNTIYFGEGSWLTVV.

This clone occurred once. V is TRBV19 and J is TRBJ2-1; TRBD1 might be the D (6 bases). Germline V lookup: CDR1 LNHDA, CDR2 SQIVND (reference sequence). The CDR3 contains 16 residues. V was clipped by 1 base and J by 3 bases, with 13 bases between them. The CDR3 DNA reads TGTGCCAGTAGTATAGGAACAGGGTCTTACTACAATGAGCAGTTCTTC. As protein: CASSIGTGSYYNEQFF. Full variable domain (remainder filled in from reference TRBV19 and TRBJ2-1): DGGITQSPKYLFRKEGQNVTLSCEQNLNHDAMYWYRQDPGQGLRLIYYSQIVNDFQKGDIAEGYSVSREKKESFPLTVTSAQKNPTAFYLCASSIGTGSYYNEQFFGPGTRLTVL.

CDR3 nucleotides: TGTGCCAGCAAAACAAGTCGGGCCGGGGAGCTGTTTTTT. Protein product: CASKTSRAGELFF. The chain joins TRBV11-2 to TRBJ2-2; D remains unclear. The V end lost 7 bases, the J end lost 6 bases, and 12 bases lay between the germline ends. The CDR3 runs to 13 residues. In germline, CDR1 is SGHAT, CDR2 FQNNGV. The variable domain in full, with the rest retrieved from reference TRBV11-2 and TRBJ2-2, is EAGVAQSPRYKIIEKRQSVAFWCNPISGHATLYWYQQILGQGPKLLIQFQNNGVVDDSQLPKDRFSAERLKGVDSTLKIQPAKLEDSAVYLCASKTSRAGELFFGEGSRLTVL.

Worth noting for this clone: Relative to the germline gene, one junction end is altered; a read error may explain this. The chain couples TRBV7-7 to TRBJ2-5; 8 bases are a match to TRBD1. The CDR3 sequence is 15 residues long. CDR1 is SSHAT, CDR2 FNYEAQ, per germline (reference sequence). The CDR3 protein is CASSSGQGGQETQYF. DNA for the CDR3: TGTGCTAGCAGCTCAGGACAGGGAGGACAAGAGACCCAGTACTTC.

The J gene is TRBJ1-1, the V gene TRBV5-4, with 8 bases matching TRBD1. The CDR3 spans 17 residues. Germline-derived CDR1 and CDR2 are SGHNT and YYREEE (reference sequence). The ends lost 0 bases at V and 4 bases at J; junction bases unmatched: 11. CDR3 sequence: CASSLVLVGQGGTEAFF. As DNA, the CDR3 is TGTGCCAGCAGCTTGGTATTAGTCGGACAGGGCGGCACTGAAGCTTTCTTT. Based on the CDR3 plus reference TRBV5-4 and TRBJ1-1, the full variable domain is ETGVTQSPTHLIKTRGQQVTLRCSSQSGHNTVSWYQQALGQGPQFIFQYYREEENGRGNFPPRFSGLQFPNYSSELNVNALELDDSALYLCASSLVLVGQGGTEAFFGQGTRLTVV.

The table lists this clone with a count of one. The chain links TRBV28 to TRBJ1-1; D perhaps matches TRBD1 (6 bases). Germline CDR1 is MDHEN and CDR2 is SYDVKM. This CDR3 has 15 amino acids. Deletions cut 2 bases from V and 3 bases from J, with 13 bases between. CDR3 bases: TGTGCCAGCAGTTTACTCGGGGGCGGAGACACTGAAGCTTTCTTT. It codes for CASSLLGGGDTEAFF.

V and J are TRBV7-6 and TRBJ2-1; no reliable D call. The CDR3 runs to 14 residues. CDR1 is SGHVS and CDR2 is FNYEAQ in the germline V gene. The germline V and J ends were trimmed by 3 bases and 5 bases, with 11 bases remaining between them. The CDR3 nucleotides read TGTGCCAGCAGCTTTAGTTCCTACCACAATGAGCAGTTCTTC. It specifies CASSFSSYHNEQFF.

J is TRBJ1-6 and V is TRBV27; TRBD1 is a possible D gene (6 bases). Germline CDR1 MNHEY, CDR2 SMNVEV (reference sequence). The CDR3 extends over 18 amino acids. V lost 0 bases, J lost 0 bases, and 12 bases lay in between. CDR3 loop: CASSLSGGGPSYNSPLHF. CDR3 DNA: TGTGCCAGCAGTTTATCAGGAGGGGGTCCCTCCTATAATTCACCCCTCCACTTT.

This chain joins TRBV14 and TRBJ1-1; the D is unclear. Germline V gene data show CDR1 as SGHDN and CDR2 as FVKESK. The V end was cut by 1 base, the J end by 13 bases, with 22 bases between. The CDR3 totals 15 residues. CDR3 protein: CASSQVLGSLPKVFF. The CDR3 DNA sequence: TGTGCCAGCAGCCAAGTATTGGGGAGCCTTCCAAAGGTTTTCTTT.

The chain carries TRBV13 and TRBJ1-5, with TRBD1 identical over 8 bases. This CDR3 region has 15 residues. With 0 bases clipped from V and 4 bases from J, the junction kept 2 bases outside the gene matches. Germline V gene sequence: CDR1 PRHDT, CDR2 FYEKMQ (reference sequence). The CDR3 reads CASSLGGTGNQPQHF. The CDR3 DNA is TGTGCCAGCAGCTTAGGCGGGACAGGAAATCAGCCCCAGCATTTT.

The chain couples TRBV7-8 to TRBJ2-1, with TRBD2 matching 11 bases. This CDR3 comprises 17 residues. The germline V gene has CDR1 SGHVS and CDR2 FQNEAQ. V lost 7 bases and J lost 4; bases outside the gene matches: 12. The CDR3 DNA reads as TGTGCCAGCACCTCTCTTAGCGGGAGGGCAGGTTACAATGAGCAGTTCTTC. As protein: CASTSLSGRAGYNEQFF.

The gene calls are TRBV5-4 and TRBJ1-5; D possibly corresponds to TRBD1 (5 bases). Germline assignment: CDR1 SGHNT and CDR2 YYREEE (reference sequence). CDR3 length equals 14 residues. The V end was cut by 4 bases, the J end by 4 bases, with 12 bases between. CDR3 sequence: CASSAGTDNQPQHF. The DNA for the CDR3 is TGTGCCAGCAGCGCTGGGACGGATAATCAGCCCCAGCATTTT. Drawing the rest from reference TRBV5-4 and TRBJ1-5, the complete variable domain is ETGVTQSPTHLIKTRGQQVTLRCSSQSGHNTVSWYQQALGQGPQFIFQYYREEENGRGNFPPRFSGLQFPNYSSELNVNALELDDSALYLCASSAGTDNQPQHFGDGTRLSIL.

V is TRBV7-9 and J is TRBJ1-1; D remains unclear. The CDR3 has 12 residues. V lost 10 bases and J lost 1, with 10 bases in between. CDR1 and CDR2 from the germline V gene are SEHNR and FQNEAQ (reference sequence). CDR3 sequence reads: CATPTENTEAFF. The CDR3 DNA reads as TGTGCCACCCCCACGGAGAACACTGAAGCTTTCTTT.

The chain carries TRBV4-1 and TRBJ2-3; D is perhaps TRBD2 (5 bases). The CDR3 length is 15 residues. Trimming removed 0 bases from V and 0 bases from J, with 7 bases in between. CDR1 is MGHRA and CDR2 is YSYEKL in the germline V gene. The CDR3 sequence: CASSQEKRSTDTQYF. The CDR3 bases are TGCGCCAGCAGCCAAGAAAAGCGGAGCACAGATACGCAGTATTTT.

The chain employs TRBV2 and TRBJ1-1; D may be TRBD1 (5 bases). V shed 4 bases and J shed 4 bases, with 13 bases lying between them. CDR1 and CDR2 (germline): SNHLY, FYNNEI. CDR3 length equals 14 residues. The CDR3 protein is CASSGDRGGTEAFF. The CDR3 nucleotides read TGTGCCAGCAGTGGGGACCGCGGGGGCACTGAAGCTTTCTTT. Variable domain in full (rest from reference TRBV2 and TRBJ1-1): EPEVTQTPSHQVTQMGQEVILRCVPISNHLYFYWYRQILGQKVEFLVSFYNNEISEKSEIFDDQFSVERPDGSNFTLKIRSTKLEDSAMYFCASSGDRGGTEAFFGQGTRLTVV.

This chain uses TRBV6-5 with TRBJ1-5; no definite D call. The germline CDR1 and CDR2 sequences are MNHEY and SVGAGI. The CDR3 covers 14 residues. Trimming removed 1 base from V and 5 bases from J, with 9 bases in between. The CDR3 DNA reads TGTGCCAGCAGTTACTTTCCAGGATATCAGCCCCAGCATTTT. The encoded protein is CASSYFPGYQPQHF.

The rearrangement joins TRBV12-5 to TRBJ1-2, with 9 bases aligning to TRBD1. The germline CDR1 and CDR2 sequences are LGHNT and FRNRAP. Trimming took 5 bases from V and 6 from J; bases not matched to a gene: 10. CDR3 length: 15 residues. This CDR3 reads CASGPPSTGGDGYTF. The CDR3 DNA follows: TGTGCTAGTGGTCCCCCTTCAACAGGGGGCGATGGCTACACCTTC.

V is TRBV7-9 and J is TRBJ2-6; D gene uncertain. The V end lost 3 bases, the J end lost 4 bases, and 7 bases lay between the germline ends. From germline, CDR1 is SEHNR and CDR2 FQNEAQ (reference sequence). This CDR3 comprises 14 residues. CDR3 residues: CASSFREGANVLTF. CDR3 bases: TGTGCCAGCAGCTTTCGTGAGGGGGCCAACGTCCTGACTTTC.

This chain links TRBV4-2 with TRBJ1-4; D is unclear. The CDR3 loop spans 17 amino acids. Per germline, CDR1 LGHNA and CDR2 YNFKEQ. V shed 4 bases and J shed 3 bases, with 18 bases lying between them. The CDR3 coding sequence is TGTGCCAGCAGCCCCCGTGGGTTTTACACACCTAATGAAAAACTGTTTTTT. This codes for CASSPRGFYTPNEKLFF.

The rearrangement uses TRBV5-6 and TRBJ2-3; D perhaps matches TRBD2 (6 bases). Germline CDR1 reads SGHDT; CDR2 reads YYEEEE. The CDR3 is made up of 14 amino acids. Trimming took 2 bases from V and 6 from J, leaving 13 bases between them. This CDR3 reads CASSFRESPDTQYF. CDR3 in DNA: TGTGCCAGCAGCTTTCGGGAGTCACCGGATACGCAGTATTTT.

The CDR3 nucleotides are TGTGCCAGCAGCCCCCCTTCTAGACGGGAGACCCAGTACTTC. This codes for CASSPPSRRETQYF. The V call is TRBV7-9, the J call TRBJ2-5, with D unclear. With 5 bases removed from V and 5 bases from J, the gap between germline ends came to 15 bases. There are 14 residues in the CDR3. Germline V lookup: CDR1 SEHNR, CDR2 FQNEAQ (reference sequence).

This chain connects TRBV6-1 to TRBJ1-2; D unresolved. Trimming shortened V by 6 bases and J by 3 bases, and 11 bases separated the two germline ends. CDR1 and CDR2 from the germline V gene are MNHNS and SASEGT. The CDR3 covers 13 residues. The CDR3, as DNA: TGTGCCAGCAGGACCCTAAGGGACTATGGCTACACCTTC. Translating gives CASRTLRDYGYTF.

The gene calls are TRBV10-3 and TRBJ1-1, with D perhaps TRBD1 (6 bases). This CDR3 contains 16 residues. V lost 3 bases and J 1 base, leaving 15 bases between the germline ends. The V gene's germline CDR1 is ENHRY and CDR2 SYGVKD. CDR3 coding DNA: TGTGCCATCAGTGACTCATCGGGACAAGCGAACACTGAAGCTTTCTTT. It specifies CAISDSSGQANTEAFF.

CDR3 in amino acids: CASSLSSGQQFF. The CDR3 coding sequence is TGTGCCAGCTCCCTTTCTAGCGGCCAGCAGTTCTTC. V usage is TRBV18 and J usage is TRBJ2-1; 7 bases fit TRBD2. The germline V gene encodes CDR1 KGHSH and CDR2 LQKENI. The CDR3 consists of 12 residues. With V trimmed by 6 bases and J by 11 bases, 7 bases remained unmatched.

The J gene is TRBJ2-7, the V gene TRBV7-2; 8 nucleotides align to TRBD1. V shed 5 bases and J 2 bases; nucleotides not matched to a gene: 5. The V gene's germline CDR1 is SGHTA and CDR2 FQGNSA. The CDR3 extends over 14 amino acids. The CDR3 nucleotides read TGTGCCAGCAGCGCGTCAGGGGGCCCCTACGAGCAGTACTTC. It yields the protein CASSASGGPYEQYF.

The V call is TRBV10-2, the J call TRBJ2-2; 14 bases match TRBD2. The CDR3 has 17 amino acids. Germline CDR1 is WSHSY and CDR2 is SAAADI. The trim removed 5 bases at V and 4 bases at J, leaving 6 bases unmatched. The CDR3 DNA follows: TGCGCCAGCAGTAAGGGACTAGCGGGGGTCGCCACCGGGGAGCTGTTTTTT. It yields the protein CASSKGLAGVATGELFF.

The chain uses TRBV28 and TRBJ2-7, with 10 bases matching TRBD2. Per germline, CDR1 MDHEN and CDR2 SYDVKM. This CDR3 is 14 amino acids long. With 3 bases clipped from V and 5 bases from J, the junction kept 4 bases outside the gene matches. The CDR3 protein is CASSFERGGDEQYF. CDR3 coding DNA: TGTGCCAGCAGTTTCGAGCGGGGGGGCGACGAGCAGTACTTC.

The rearrangement links TRBV18 to TRBJ2-5; D not certain. Germline V gene data show CDR1 as KGHSH and CDR2 as LQKENI. This CDR3 spans 12 amino acids. Trimming cost V 1 base and J 2 bases, with 2 bases left between them. The CDR3 DNA follows: TGTGCCAGCTCACCACAGCAAGAGACCCAGTACTTC. Translation gives CASSPQQETQYF.

The rearrangement joins TRBV18 to TRBJ2-1; 7 bases align to TRBD1. The CDR3 runs to 15 residues. The germline CDR1 and CDR2 sequences are KGHSH and LQKENI. V lost 5 bases to trimming and J lost 6 bases; unmatched junction nucleotides: 10. CDR3 nucleotides: TGTGCCAGCTCAGAGACTACCGGGACAGCCAATGAGCAGTTCTTC. It encodes CASSETTGTANEQFF.

The chain employs TRBV5-6 and TRBJ1-1; possible D gene TRBD1, 5 bases. The CDR3 length is 15 residues. Trimming cost V 0 bases and J 1 base, with 10 bases left between them. Looked up from germline, CDR1 is SGHDT and CDR2 is YYEEEE. In nucleotides, the CDR3 is TGTGCCAGCAGCTTGGGGATAACAGGGAACACTGAAGCTTTCTTT. Translating gives CASSLGITGNTEAFF. Variable domain in full (rest from reference TRBV5-6 and TRBJ1-1): DAGVTQSPTHLIKTRGQQVTLRCSPKSGHDTVSWYQQALGQGPQFIFQYYEEEERQRGNFPDRFSGHQFPNYSSELNVNALLLGDSALYLCASSLGITGNTEAFFGQGTRLTVV.